A single sample gave rise to the 17 T cell receptor beta chains below, sequenced in a study of OX40 agonist ivuxolimab in advanced cancers. Sequencing used immunoSEQ multiplex PCR; TCRdb keeps in-frame clones, though not all of them. The sample holds under 70,000 clones; about 89% are singletons and the top ten take 0.9% to 1.2%. The specimen comprised CD4+ or CD8+ T cells sorted from blood, sampled in a trial of the OX40 agonist ivuxolimab. The receptors derive from an adult with an advanced solid tumor such as melanoma, head and neck, liver or kidney cancer.

A few counts support this clone. This chain connects TRBV2 to TRBJ2-7, with TRBD2 matching 7 bases. The trim removed 11 bases at V and 2 bases at J, leaving 9 bases unmatched. Germline CDR1 SNHLY, CDR2 FYNNEI. The CDR3 sequence is 13 residues long. As DNA, the CDR3 is TGTGCCGTGTCCGGGACTACCACCTACGAGCAGTACTTC. Amino acids: CAVSGTTTYEQYF.

The chain joins TRBV4-1 to TRBJ2-2, with a weak D call TRBD2 (5 bases). Germline-derived CDR1 and CDR2 are MGHRA and YSYEKL. The CDR3 covers 14 residues. Deletions cut 1 base from V and 7 bases from J, with 10 bases between. This CDR3 is CASSQAGFHGELFF. The CDR3 nucleotides are TGCGCCAGCAGCCAAGCGGGGTTTCACGGGGAGCTGTTTTTT.

The chain employs TRBV5-6 and TRBJ1-2, with D maybe TRBD1 (6 bases). Trimming took off 0 bases at V and 5 bases at J, with 17 bases between the two ends. The CDR3 spans 16 residues. CDR1 is SGHDT, CDR2 YYEEEE, per germline. The CDR3 region is CASSLAFETGLYGYTF. CDR3 sequence (DNA): TGTGCCAGCAGCTTGGCCTTCGAGACAGGATTATATGGCTACACCTTC.

This clone was picked up a small number of times. The chain couples TRBV7-9 to TRBJ1-3, with D tentatively TRBD1 (5 bases). Trimming took 0 bases from V and 10 from J, leaving 10 bases between them. Germline loops: CDR1 SEHNR, CDR2 FQNEAQ (reference sequence). CDR3 size: 13 residues. The CDR3 DNA is TGTGCCAGCAGCTTAGCTGGGGACCGGACCATATATTTT. As protein: CASSLAGDRTIYF.

The chain is built from TRBV4-1 and TRBJ2-1; possible D gene TRBD1, 5 bases. The CDR3 length is 16 residues. Trimming took off 1 base at V and 5 bases at J, with 15 bases between the two ends. Per the germline V gene, CDR1 is MGHRA and CDR2 is YSYEKL. CDR3 loop: CASSQVGRGLNNEQFF. The CDR3 DNA reads as TGCGCCAGCAGCCAAGTCGGTAGGGGCCTGAACAATGAGCAGTTCTTC.

Only a few counts were recorded for this clone. The chain links TRBV7-8 to TRBJ2-7, with D hard to call. From germline, CDR1 is SGHVS and CDR2 FQNEAQ. Trimming took off 2 bases at V and 5 bases at J, with 16 bases between the two ends. The CDR3 runs to 15 residues. The CDR3 is CASSLLSAAGDEQYF. The CDR3 DNA follows: TGTGCCAGCAGCTTATTATCGGCAGCTGGGGACGAGCAGTACTTC.

This clone was seen a handful of times. The chain uses TRBV27 and TRBJ2-1; D is uncertain. Trimming left V 6 bases short and J 0 bases short, with 15 bases between. Germline lookup yields CDR1 MNHEY and CDR2 SMNVEV (reference sequence). The CDR3 spans 16 residues. The CDR3 DNA follows: TGTGCCAGCAGGATCGGCCGGTCGAGCTCCTACAATGAGCAGTTCTTC. Encoded protein: CASRIGRSSSYNEQFF.

The chain links TRBV6-1 to TRBJ1-5; D is perhaps TRBD1 (6 bases). This CDR3 spans 13 amino acids. Germline V gene data show CDR1 as MNHNS and CDR2 as SASEGT. Trimming stripped 2 bases from V and 7 bases from J, with 9 bases between. CDR3 sequence reads: CASSERGAQPQHF. The DNA for the CDR3 is TGTGCCAGCAGTGAAAGGGGGGCACAGCCCCAGCATTTT.

The rearrangement links TRBV4-3 to TRBJ2-1; 14 bases line up with TRBD2. The length of the CDR3 is 15 residues. V shed 5 bases and J 12 bases; nucleotides not matched to a gene: 9. Per the germline V gene, CDR1 is LGHNA and CDR2 is YSLEER. The CDR3 here is CASSSRLAGGPVQFF. Written as DNA, the CDR3 is TGCGCCAGCAGCTCACGACTAGCGGGAGGGCCCGTGCAGTTCTTC.

The V call is TRBV7-2, the J call TRBJ2-6, with TRBD2 matching over 7 bases. This CDR3 has 13 residues. Trimming at V came to 11 bases and at J to 4 bases, leaving 5 bases not matched to a gene. Germline V gene lookup returns CDR1 SGHTA and CDR2 FQGNSA. In nucleotides, the CDR3 is TGTGCCGAGCGGGGTGCGGGGGCCAACGTCCTGACTTTC. Its translation: CAERGAGANVLTF. Based on the CDR3 plus reference TRBV7-2 and TRBJ2-6, the full variable domain is GAGVSQSPSNKVTEKGKDVELRCDPISGHTALYWYRQSLGQGLEFLIYFQGNSAPDKSGLPSDRFSAERTGGSVSTLTIQRTQQEDSAVYLCAERGAGANVLTFGAGSRLTVL.

The CDR3 coding sequence is TGTGCCAGCAGCGACAGCTACGAGCAGTACTTC. Translation gives CASSDSYEQYF. The chain carries TRBV6-5 and TRBJ2-7, with TRBD1 as a possible D gene (5 bases). V lost 6 bases to trimming and J lost 3 bases, with 6 bases between them. The CDR3 has 11 residues. Germline V CDR1 and CDR2: MNHEY, SVGAGI.

V is TRBV4-3 and J is TRBJ2-3; D is undetermined. The V gene lost 4 bases and the J gene lost 6 bases, with 20 bases spanning the gap. This CDR3 has 16 amino acids. CDR1 LGHNA and CDR2 YSLEER come from the germline V gene. The DNA for the CDR3 is TGCGCCAGCAGCCTTCTTAGATCTGTGGACGAGGATACGCAGTATTTT. It is translated as CASSLLRSVDEDTQYF.

The V and J genes are TRBV9 and TRBJ1-1, with D perhaps matching TRBD1 (6 bases). Trimming cost V 3 bases and J 5 bases, with 20 bases left between them. Per the germline V gene, CDR1 is SGDLS and CDR2 is YYNGEE. This CDR3 region has 16 residues. The CDR3 here is CASSASLGGLRTEAFF. The CDR3 DNA sequence: TGTGCCAGCAGCGCCTCCTTGGGGGGGCTAAGGACTGAAGCTTTCTTT.

The CDR3 reads CASSLVPGQEMQFF. The CDR3 region has the DNA TGTGCCAGCAGCTTGGTACCCGGACAGGAAATGCAGTTCTTC. V gene TRBV5-7 combines with J gene TRBJ2-1; TRBD1 matches at 7 bases. TRBV5-7 is classed as an ORF, of uncertain function. The J segment lost 12 bases and the V segment lost 0 bases, leaving 9 bases of the junction unmatched. This CDR3 is built from 14 residues.

The chain couples TRBV5-1 to TRBJ1-4; TRBD1 might be the D (5 bases). V gave up 2 bases and J gave up 4 bases, with 9 bases separating them. This CDR3 comprises 14 residues. Germline V gives CDR1 SGHRS, CDR2 YFSETQ. In DNA, the CDR3 is TGCGCCAGCAGCTTAGGGGTGGATAATGAAAAACTGTTTTTT. It encodes CASSLGVDNEKLFF.

This sequence joins TRBV2 and TRBJ1-3, with TRBD1 as a possible D gene (5 bases). Germline CDR1 and CDR2: SNHLY and FYNNEI. There are 13 residues in the CDR3. Trimming left V 8 bases short and J 4 bases short, with 12 bases between. The CDR3 here is CASLRQYGNTIYF. The CDR3 DNA reads TGTGCCAGCCTTCGACAGTACGGAAACACCATATATTTT.

This clone was observed once. The rearrangement joins TRBV7-9 to TRBJ1-1; D call uncertain. The CDR3 is 13 amino acids. Between the trimmed V and J ends, which lost 5 bases and 0 bases, there was a span of 7 bases. Germline loops: CDR1 SEHNR, CDR2 FQNEAQ (reference sequence). Here the CDR3 DNA reads TGTGCCAGCAGCCTCTCGTTGAACACTGAAGCTTTCTTT. It is translated as CASSLSLNTEAFF.